The text below deals with one T cell receptor beta chain. Antigen specificity is unknown. The data derive from a study of vaccination and CD4 T cells after COVID-19. Overall study context: Six males and four females, two Hispanic, made up the convalescents.

The Oncomine TCR Beta short-read assay generated sequence data from the DNA of cultured CD4+ T cells. Genomic DNA was extracted from cultured CD4+ T cells. MiXCR, applied by TCRdb to the PCR reads, yields one record per CDR3 protein. The repertoire holds nearly 15,000 distinct CDR3 sequences, with less than 55% as singletons. Noted treatment: roughly 10-day PBMC culture with coronavirus spike peptide pools or control peptides (ViraFEST assay). ViraFEST used peptide pools to expand antigen-specific T cells and subsequently sequenced their TCRs. CDR3 length: 16 amino acids. The V gene's germline CDR1 is KGHSH and CDR2 LQKENI. Deletions cut 3 bases from V and 5 bases from J, with 19 bases between.

The V call is TRBV18, the J call TRBJ2-5; D may be TRBD1 or TRBD2 (7 bases each). The TCR originated in a human donor who had recovered from COVID-19. The specimen was CD4+ T cells from blood, cultured in vitro. CDR3 sequence reads: CASSPPQGGLWETQYF. As DNA, the CDR3 is TGTGCCAGCTCACCCCCCCAGGGGGGGCTATGGGAGACCCAGTACTTC.